A selection of T cell receptor beta chains follows, all from one sample in a study of blood T cell repertoires in COVID-19. Only in-frame clones appear in the TCRdb table, and some are missing; sequencing was by immunoSEQ multiplex PCR. The data hold 350,000 or so clones, with roughly 86% observed a single time. Material: peripheral blood. These receptors were collected from a woman aged 30 to 39 with COVID-19, enrolled during active disease. Both conserved end residues are part of each CDR3. D genes are given only for firm matches. Only part of the rows carry a size: once, few, many, or a class if the clone is expanded.

d_gene	v_gene	j_gene	abundance	CDR3aa	CDR3nt
TRBD2	TRBV5-1	TRBJ2-1	-	CASRSGVTGDEQFF	TGCGCCAGCAGGAGCGGGGTCACAGGCGATGAGCAGTTCTTC
-	TRBV5-1	TRBJ2-7	-	CASSQTASGYEQYF	TGCGCCAGCAGCCAAACCGCTTCGGGCTACGAGCAGTACTTC
-	TRBV11-2	TRBJ1-5	-	CASSFRTSNQPQHF	TGTGCCAGCAGCTTCAGGACAAGCAATCAGCCCCAGCATTTT
-	TRBV28	TRBJ1-4	-	CASSLWEGGNEKLFF	TGTGCCAGCAGTTTATGGGAGGGAGGGAATGAAAAACTGTTTTTT
-	TRBV6-4	TRBJ2-2	-	CASSLTGTGELFF	TGTGCCAGCAGTCTTACAGGCACCGGGGAGCTGTTTTTT
TRBD1	TRBV19	TRBJ1-1	-	CGTGKKRGTEAFF	TGTGGGACAGGGAAAAAACGCGGTACTGAAGCTTTCTTT
TRBD1	TRBV28	TRBJ2-7	-	CASSYLRGLGAYEQYF	TGTGCCAGCAGCTATTTAAGGGGGCTAGGAGCCTACGAGCAGTACTTC
TRBD1	TRBV10-1	TRBJ1-4	-	CASLFGTGSNEKLFF	TGCGCCAGCCTCTTCGGGACAGGGAGTAATGAAAAACTGTTTTTT
-	TRBV10-3	TRBJ2-7	-	CAISPGIQDEQYF	TGTGCCATCAGCCCCGGCATCCAGGATGAGCAGTACTTC
TRBD1	TRBV2	TRBJ2-2	-	CASSENRGRPGELFF	TGTGCCAGCAGTGAAAACAGGGGTAGACCCGGGGAGCTGTTTTTT
TRBD2	TRBV7-2	TRBJ2-3	many	CASNLRTSGAHTDTQYF	TGTGCCAGCAACCTCCGGACTAGCGGAGCACACACAGATACGCAGTATTTT
-	TRBV7-9	TRBJ1-4	-	CASSPQGEKLFF	TGTGCCAGCAGCCCCCAGGGTGAAAAACTGTTTTTT
TRBD1	TRBV5-1	TRBJ1-1	-	CASSLVGPGQSAFF	TGCGCCAGCAGCTTGGTGGGGCCGGGACAGAGCGCTTTCTTT
TRBD1	TRBV6-4	TRBJ1-5	once	CASSDSSRGLVPQHF	TGTGCCAGCAGTGACTCGAGCAGGGGGCTCGTGCCCCAGCATTTT
TRBD2	TRBV18	TRBJ2-1	-	CASSPPGTSGFYNEQFF	TGTGCCAGCTCACCCCCTGGGACTAGCGGGTTCTACAATGAGCAGTTCTTC
-	TRBV24-1	TRBJ2-5	-	CATSDLSGGQETQYF	TGTGCCACCAGTGATTTGAGTGGGGGGCAAGAGACCCAGTACTTC
TRBD2	TRBV3-1/TRBV3-2	TRBJ2-3	-	CASSQERAGGPGDTQYF	TGTGCCAGCAGCCAAGAACGAGCGGGAGGGCCGGGGGATACGCAGTATTTT
-	TRBV7-6	TRBJ2-3	-	CASSLTGGIGTDTQYF	TGTGCCAGCAGCTTGACTGGGGGGATTGGCACAGATACGCAGTATTTT
-	TRBV19	TRBJ1-2	-	CASTAYPLSGYTF	TGTGCCAGTACCGCCTACCCCCTGTCTGGCTACACCTTC
-	TRBV10-3	TRBJ2-5	-	CAISEFGGQETQYF	TGTGCCATCAGTGAGTTCGGAGGGCAAGAGACCCAGTACTTC
-	TRBV6-5	TRBJ1-5	-	CASSYSISGMGPQHF	TGTGCCAGCAGTTACTCGATATCCGGGATGGGGCCCCAGCATTTT
-	TRBV27	TRBJ2-3	-	CASSRMGPASTDTQYF	TGTGCCAGCAGCCGAATGGGCCCGGCTTCCACAGATACGCAGTATTTT
-	TRBV30	TRBJ1-4	-	CAWSSGRDEKLFF	TGTGCCTGGAGTAGCGGACGGGATGAAAAACTGTTTTTT
TRBD2	TRBV9	TRBJ2-7	few	CASSPRGDQGSYEQYF	TGTGCCAGCAGCCCCCGGGGGGACCAGGGCTCCTACGAGCAGTACTTC
TRBD1	TRBV5-1	TRBJ2-7	-	CASSTGTGSYEQYF	TGCGCCAGCAGTACCGGGACAGGTTCCTACGAGCAGTACTTC
-	TRBV30	TRBJ1-5	-	CAWGRYSNQPQHF	TGTGCCTGGGGACGGTATAGCAATCAGCCCCAGCATTTT